The rows below give T cell receptor beta chains drawn from one sample of a study of T cell responses to AZD1222 COVID-19 vaccine. Assay: immunoSEQ multiplex PCR; the TCRdb copy retains only in-frame clones and omits some. The sample includes about 120,000 clones, about nine tenths of them seen just once. The sample was peripheral blood, taken on day 0 of AZD1222 vaccination. The receptor set was obtained from an adult in good health. Both conserved end residues are part of each CDR3. A D gene is named only where the DNA matches it firmly. Rows give clone size only sometimes, using once, few, many, or a class for an expanded clone.

j_gene: TRBJ1-2; abundance: few; len: 14; v_gene: TRBV25-1; d_gene: -; CDR3nt: TGTGCCAGCAGGGGGTCAGGGCGGTCCTATGGCTACACCTTC; CDR3aa: CASRGSGRSYGYTF
j_gene: TRBJ2-7; abundance: -; len: 14; v_gene: TRBV6-5; d_gene: -; CDR3nt: TGTGCCAGCAGTAGAGGGCCCCTCTCCTACGAGCAGTACTTC; CDR3aa: CASSRGPLSYEQYF
j_gene: TRBJ2-5; abundance: -; len: 11; v_gene: TRBV18; d_gene: -; CDR3nt: TGTGCCAGCTCACTCAAGGAGACCCAGTACTTC; CDR3aa: CASSLKETQYF
j_gene: TRBJ2-3; abundance: once; len: 12; v_gene: TRBV15; d_gene: -; CDR3nt: TGTGCCACCGCCCAGGAAGGGGTGGCGCAGTATTTT; CDR3aa: CATAQEGVAQYF
j_gene: TRBJ2-1; abundance: -; len: 13; v_gene: TRBV6-4; d_gene: -; CDR3nt: TGTGCCAGCAGTGGAAGCTTGAACAATGAGCAGTTCTTC; CDR3aa: CASSGSLNNEQFF
j_gene: TRBJ1-4; abundance: -; len: 14; v_gene: TRBV28; d_gene: TRBD1; CDR3nt: TGTGCCAGCAGGGCGGGACAGATTAATGAAAAACTGTTTTTT; CDR3aa: CASRAGQINEKLFF
j_gene: TRBJ1-1; abundance: -; len: 16; v_gene: TRBV6-5; d_gene: -; CDR3nt: TGTGCCAGCAGTTACTCGATGGGGCGCAGCAACACTGAAGCTTTCTTT; CDR3aa: CASSYSMGRSNTEAFF
j_gene: TRBJ1-2; abundance: -; len: 14; v_gene: TRBV6-2/TRBV6-3; d_gene: -; CDR3nt: TGTGCCAGCAGTCGGGCGCCGGGGGTCTATGGCTACACCTTC; CDR3aa: CASSRAPGVYGYTF
j_gene: TRBJ2-2; abundance: -; len: 16; v_gene: TRBV6-2/TRBV6-3; d_gene: TRBD1; CDR3nt: TGTGCCAGCAGATACTCGGGACAGGGTATCATCGGGGAGCTGTTTTTT; CDR3aa: CASRYSGQGIIGELFF
j_gene: TRBJ1-5; abundance: -; len: 15; v_gene: TRBV18; d_gene: -; CDR3nt: TGTGCCAGCTCACCACTACCCCGGGGCAATCAGCCCCAGCATTTT; CDR3aa: CASSPLPRGNQPQHF
j_gene: TRBJ1-2; abundance: -; len: 16; v_gene: TRBV6-5; d_gene: TRBD1; CDR3nt: TGTGCCAGCAGTTACGAGGCCCACGGGACAGGGAATGGCTACACCTTC; CDR3aa: CASSYEAHGTGNGYTF
j_gene: TRBJ2-3; abundance: -; len: 16; v_gene: TRBV6-4; d_gene: TRBD2; CDR3nt: TGTGCCAGCAGTCGGTCTAGCGGGGGGAGCACAGATACGCAGTATTTT; CDR3aa: CASSRSSGGSTDTQYF
j_gene: TRBJ2-7; abundance: -; len: 14; v_gene: TRBV3-1/TRBV3-2; d_gene: -; CDR3nt: TGTGCCAGCAGCCCCACGGCAGGCCACTACGAGCAGTACTTC; CDR3aa: CASSPTAGHYEQYF
j_gene: TRBJ2-5; abundance: once; len: 11; v_gene: TRBV15; d_gene: -; CDR3nt: TGTGCCACCAGCAACCAAGAGACCCAGTACTTC; CDR3aa: CATSNQETQYF
j_gene: TRBJ2-1; abundance: -; len: 15; v_gene: TRBV3-1/TRBV3-2; d_gene: TRBD2; CDR3nt: TGTGCCAGCAGTGTAGCGGGTCTCACCTACAATGAGCAGTTCTTC; CDR3aa: CASSVAGLTYNEQFF
j_gene: TRBJ1-2; abundance: -; len: 16; v_gene: TRBV6-2/TRBV6-3; d_gene: TRBD1; CDR3nt: TGTGCCAGCAGCCTCAATCAGCAGGGGGCTGTCGGCGGCTACACCTTC; CDR3aa: CASSLNQQGAVGGYTF
j_gene: TRBJ1-6; abundance: -; len: 13; v_gene: TRBV25-1; d_gene: TRBD1; CDR3nt: TGTGCCAGCAGTGGGGGGACAGGCTATTCCCTCCACTTT; CDR3aa: CASSGGTGYSLHF
j_gene: TRBJ1-1; abundance: -; len: 14; v_gene: TRBV7-9; d_gene: TRBD1; CDR3nt: TGTGCCAGCAGCTATACTACAGGGGGTGGTGAAGCTTTCTTT; CDR3aa: CASSYTTGGGEAFF
j_gene: TRBJ2-1; abundance: -; len: 17; v_gene: TRBV5-6; d_gene: TRBD1; CDR3nt: TGTGCCACCACCGGGACAGAGACGCTCGGGGCCTACAATGAGCAGTTCTTC; CDR3aa: CATTGTETLGAYNEQFF
j_gene: TRBJ1-1; abundance: -; len: 16; v_gene: TRBV5-1; d_gene: TRBD1; CDR3nt: TGCGCCAGCAGCTTGGCCGGGGACAGACCGAACACTGAAGCTTTCTTT; CDR3aa: CASSLAGDRPNTEAFF
j_gene: TRBJ1-2; abundance: -; len: 14; v_gene: TRBV28; d_gene: -; CDR3nt: TGTGCCAGCAGTTTTTGGACGGAGGTAGGGGGCTACACCTTC; CDR3aa: CASSFWTEVGGYTF
j_gene: TRBJ1-5; abundance: few; len: 15; v_gene: TRBV19; d_gene: -; CDR3nt: TGTGCCAGTAGTATATTAGGGAATATGGATCAGCCCCAGCATTTT; CDR3aa: CASSILGNMDQPQHF
j_gene: TRBJ1-4; abundance: -; len: 13; v_gene: TRBV5-1; d_gene: -; CDR3nt: TGCGCCAGCAGCTTGATGGACGAACAAAAACTGTTTTTT; CDR3aa: CASSLMDEQKLFF
j_gene: TRBJ1-2; abundance: few; len: 13; v_gene: TRBV12-3/TRBV12-4; d_gene: TRBD1; CDR3nt: TGTGCCAGCAGTCCCACAGGGGGCAGTGGCTACACCTTC; CDR3aa: CASSPTGGSGYTF
j_gene: TRBJ1-5; abundance: -; len: 13; v_gene: TRBV5-1; d_gene: -; CDR3nt: TGCGCCAGCAGCTTGACGGGGGATCAGCCCCAGCATTTT; CDR3aa: CASSLTGDQPQHF
j_gene: TRBJ1-1; abundance: -; len: 14; v_gene: TRBV6-5; d_gene: -; CDR3nt: TGTGCCAGCAGTTATTGGGGTGGGGGCACTGAAGCTTTCTTT; CDR3aa: CASSYWGGGTEAFF
j_gene: TRBJ1-3; abundance: -; len: 15; v_gene: TRBV7-2; d_gene: TRBD1; CDR3nt: TGTGCCAGCAGCCCCCGGGACAGGGGAGGAAACACCATATATTTT; CDR3aa: CASSPRDRGGNTIYF
j_gene: TRBJ2-5; abundance: -; len: 14; v_gene: TRBV7-2; d_gene: -; CDR3nt: TGTGCCAGCAGTTCAAGCTACGGGGTCGAGACCCAGTACTTC; CDR3aa: CASSSSYGVETQYF
j_gene: TRBJ1-6; abundance: -; len: 15; v_gene: TRBV7-9; d_gene: TRBD1; CDR3nt: TGTGCCAGCAGCTATGGGACAGCTACTAATTCACCCCTCCACTTT; CDR3aa: CASSYGTATNSPLHF
j_gene: TRBJ2-7; abundance: -; len: 14; v_gene: TRBV15; d_gene: -; CDR3nt: TGTGCCACCAGCAGAGGTGACAGCTCCTACGAGCAGTACTTC; CDR3aa: CATSRGDSSYEQYF
j_gene: TRBJ1-5; abundance: -; len: 16; v_gene: TRBV3-1/TRBV3-2; d_gene: -; CDR3nt: TGTGCCAGCAGTCGAGGACAGTTTGGGGGCAATCAGCCCCAGCATTTT; CDR3aa: CASSRGQFGGNQPQHF
j_gene: TRBJ1-2; abundance: -; len: 16; v_gene: TRBV24-1; d_gene: -; CDR3nt: TGTGCCACCAGTGATACTGACAGGTTCCTCTATTTCGGCTACACCTTC; CDR3aa: CATSDTDRFLYFGYTF
j_gene: TRBJ2-7; abundance: -; len: 17; v_gene: TRBV3-1/TRBV3-2; d_gene: -; CDR3nt: TGTGCCAGCTCGGGCAGTCCAGGGGGGGCGAAGGCCTACGAGCAGTACTTC; CDR3aa: CASSGSPGGAKAYEQYF
j_gene: TRBJ2-7; abundance: -; len: 16; v_gene: TRBV5-6; d_gene: -; CDR3nt: TGTGCCAGCAGCGGCCCCCAGGGGTTTTTGTCCTACGAGCAGTACTTC; CDR3aa: CASSGPQGFLSYEQYF
j_gene: TRBJ2-4; abundance: -; len: 15; v_gene: TRBV6-6; d_gene: TRBD2; CDR3nt: TGTGCCAGCAGTCAAGGGACTAGCGGACGAAACATTCAGTACTTC; CDR3aa: CASSQGTSGRNIQYF
j_gene: TRBJ2-5; abundance: -; len: 17; v_gene: TRBV7-2; d_gene: TRBD2; CDR3nt: TGTGCCAGCAGCTTAGCTACTGGCGGGGGGGCGAAAGAGACCCAGTACTTC; CDR3aa: CASSLATGGGAKETQYF
j_gene: TRBJ2-7; abundance: -; len: 19; v_gene: TRBV21-1; d_gene: -; CDR3nt: TGTGCCAGCAGCCCCGAAGGACACCCCTCCGCCCCGGGAACATACGAGCAGTACTTC; CDR3aa: CASSPEGHPSAPGTYEQYF
j_gene: TRBJ1-1; abundance: once; len: 13; v_gene: TRBV18; d_gene: -; CDR3nt: TGTGCCAGCTCACCCCAGGGGAGGACTGAAGCTTTCTTT; CDR3aa: CASSPQGRTEAFF
j_gene: TRBJ1-3; abundance: -; len: 12; v_gene: TRBV12-3/TRBV12-4; d_gene: -; CDR3nt: TGTGCCAGCAACCTTATACCAGGCACCATATATTTT; CDR3aa: CASNLIPGTIYF
j_gene: TRBJ1-5; abundance: -; len: 16; v_gene: TRBV6-2/TRBV6-3; d_gene: -; CDR3nt: TGTGCCAGCAGTTACCACCCCGGGACGGGGAATCAGCCCCAGCATTTT; CDR3aa: CASSYHPGTGNQPQHF
j_gene: TRBJ2-3; abundance: -; len: 15; v_gene: TRBV2; d_gene: TRBD2; CDR3nt: TGTGCCAGCAATAGACTAGCGGGGAGCACAGATACGCAGTATTTT; CDR3aa: CASNRLAGSTDTQYF
j_gene: TRBJ1-4; abundance: -; len: 14; v_gene: TRBV5-6; d_gene: -; CDR3nt: TGTGCCAGCAGCTTGGTAGAGGCTGATGAAAAACTGTTTTTT; CDR3aa: CASSLVEADEKLFF
j_gene: TRBJ1-2; abundance: -; len: 16; v_gene: TRBV7-2; d_gene: -; CDR3nt: TGTGCCAGCAGCTCACTAGGGGCCTATAGCGGCTATGGCTACACCTTC; CDR3aa: CASSSLGAYSGYGYTF
j_gene: TRBJ2-7; abundance: -; len: 15; v_gene: TRBV28; d_gene: TRBD1; CDR3nt: TGTGCCAGCAGTCTCCTTGGGACAGGAAAATACGAGCAGTACTTC; CDR3aa: CASSLLGTGKYEQYF
j_gene: TRBJ1-1; abundance: -; len: 13; v_gene: TRBV5-8; d_gene: -; CDR3nt: TGTGCCAGCAGCTTGGGGGGCAACACTGAAGCTTTCTTT; CDR3aa: CASSLGGNTEAFF
j_gene: TRBJ1-2; abundance: -; len: 14; v_gene: TRBV7-9; d_gene: TRBD1; CDR3nt: TGTGCCAGCAGCCCCGGACAGGGGGGCTATGGCTACACCTTC; CDR3aa: CASSPGQGGYGYTF
j_gene: TRBJ1-3; abundance: -; len: 17; v_gene: TRBV28; d_gene: TRBD1; CDR3nt: TGTGCCAGCAGTTTATGGGGTACAGGGGGCTCTGGAAACACCATATATTTT; CDR3aa: CASSLWGTGGSGNTIYF
j_gene: TRBJ1-3; abundance: -; len: 14; v_gene: TRBV25-1; d_gene: -; CDR3nt: TGTGCCAGCAGTGGACAGGTATCCGGAAACACCATATATTTT; CDR3aa: CASSGQVSGNTIYF
j_gene: TRBJ2-2; abundance: -; len: 17; v_gene: TRBV6-4; d_gene: TRBD1; CDR3nt: TGTGCCAGCAGTGACTCGGGGCAGGGGGCGAACACCGGGGAGCTGTTTTTT; CDR3aa: CASSDSGQGANTGELFF
j_gene: TRBJ1-1; abundance: -; len: 11; v_gene: TRBV5-1; d_gene: TRBD1; CDR3nt: TGCGCCAGCAGCCAGGACAGGGAGGCTTTCTTT; CDR3aa: CASSQDREAFF
j_gene: TRBJ1-1; abundance: -; len: 12; v_gene: TRBV27; d_gene: -; CDR3nt: TGTGCCAGCAGCGACTACAGCACTGAAGCTTTCTTT; CDR3aa: CASSDYSTEAFF